This TCR beta chain was documented in a study of T cell responses to AZD1222 COVID-19 vaccine. Study findings and constraints: Reportedly, nearly half the spike-specific TCRs target unmutated variant regions. Spike-specific TCR breadth rose after two AZD1222 doses, and depth rose as well. At baseline, just five to seven AZD1222 recipients tested seropositive.

Note on this clone: Its antigen is undetermined.

Germline V gene data show CDR1 as MGHDK and CDR2 as SYGVNS. V shed 2 bases and J shed 7 bases, with 5 bases lying between them. The CDR3 runs to 11 residues. Generated by immunoSEQ multiplex PCR, the TCRdb table keeps only in-frame clones and is missing some. Of approximately 200,000 clones detected, approximately 94% appear once; the ten largest clones hold about 9.3%. This specimen consisted of peripheral blood, obtained on day 0 of AZD1222 vaccination. V and J are TRBV25-1 and TRBJ1-2, with D unclear. This TCR derives from an adult in good health. The CDR3 coding sequence is TGTGCCAGCAGTGAAGTAGGTGGCTACACCTTC. Translation gives CASSEVGGYTF.